This note documents a single T cell receptor beta chain sequence. Its antigen remains unidentified. This record comes from a study of blood T cells in healthy people across ages. General study points: Both higher diversity and more naive CD4+ cells marked long-lived donors when set against aged donors.

It was with a sample-barcoded 5' primer and a J-beta primer mix that a second PCR of roughly 7 to 12 cycles was run. Using its own MiXCR run on the 5' RACE reads, TCRdb lists one record per CDR3 protein. This table has about 970,000 distinct CDR3 sequences, about 53% appearing once. Trimming removed 4 bases from V and 6 bases from J; junction bases left unmatched: 9. The CDR3 contains 15 residues. Germline CDR1 GTSNPN, CDR2 SVGIG (reference sequence). PBMCs were isolated at a quantity of at least 7 million per sample. The clonotype comes from an older woman in good health. The chain uses TRBV30 and TRBJ2-3; TRBD1 aligns across 11 bases. Sequencing was done on a sample of blood. CDR3 DNA sequence: TGTGCCTGGATACCGCGGGACAGGGGGGGGGATACGCAGTATTTT. It yields the protein CAWIPRDRGGDTQYF.